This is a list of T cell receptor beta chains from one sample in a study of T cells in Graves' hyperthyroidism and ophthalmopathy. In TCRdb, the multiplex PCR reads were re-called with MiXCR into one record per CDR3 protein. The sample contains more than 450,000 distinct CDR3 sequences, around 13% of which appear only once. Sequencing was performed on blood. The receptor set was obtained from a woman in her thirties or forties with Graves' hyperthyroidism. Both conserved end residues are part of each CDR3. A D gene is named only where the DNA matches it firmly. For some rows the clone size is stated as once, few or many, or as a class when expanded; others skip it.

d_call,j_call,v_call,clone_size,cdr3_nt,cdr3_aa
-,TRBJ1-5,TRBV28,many,TGTGCCAGCAGTTTAGGGACCACAGGGATTTTTCAGCCCCAGCATTTT,CASSLGTTGIFQPQHF
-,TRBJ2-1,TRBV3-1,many,TGTGCCAGCAGTGGGGGAAACAATGAGCAGTTCTTC,CASSGGNNEQFF
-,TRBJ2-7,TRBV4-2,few,TGTGCCAGCAGCCAAGACGTTAGTGCGGCCTACGAGCAGTACTTC,CASSQDVSAAYEQYF
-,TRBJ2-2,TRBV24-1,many,TGTGCCACCGGGCAGGGGAACACCGGGGAGCTGTTTTTT,CATGQGNTGELFF
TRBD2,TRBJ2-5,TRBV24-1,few,TGTGCCACCAGTGACTCCTGGCGGGGGTCCCAAGAGACCCAGTACTTC,CATSDSWRGSQETQYF
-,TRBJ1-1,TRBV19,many,TGTGCCAGTAGTATGGGACCCCCCGTGGGGAACACTGAAGCTTTCTTT,CASSMGPPVGNTEAFF
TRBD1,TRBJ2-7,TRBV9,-,TGTGCCAGCAGCGCGACCGGGACAGGATACTACGAGCAGTACTTC,CASSATGTGYYEQYF
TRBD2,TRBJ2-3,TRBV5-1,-,TGCGCCAGCACGCCTAGCGGGAGTACAGATACGCAGTATTTT,CASTPSGSTDTQYF
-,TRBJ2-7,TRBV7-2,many,TGTGCCAGCAGCTTAGGACCGCGAACCTACGAGCAGTACTTC,CASSLGPRTYEQYF
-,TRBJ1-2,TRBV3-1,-,TGTGCCAGCAGCCAACTTTTCGGAGGCACCGGCTATGGCTACACCTTC,CASSQLFGGTGYGYTF
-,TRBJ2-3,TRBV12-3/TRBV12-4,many,TGTGCCAGCAGTACCCGGACAGGGAGGGGCACAGATACGCAGTATTTT,CASSTRTGRGTDTQYF
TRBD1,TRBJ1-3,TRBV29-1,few,TGCAGCGTTGGAACAGGGGTTACCACCTCTAAGATATATTTT,CSVGTGVTTSKIYF
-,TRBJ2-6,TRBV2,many,TGTGCCAGCAAAGGGGACTCTGGGGCCAACGTCCTGACTTTC,CASKGDSGANVLTF
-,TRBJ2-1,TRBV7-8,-,TGTGCCAGCAGCCTAGGGGGGGCGCGCAATGAGCAGTTCTTC,CASSLGGARNEQFF
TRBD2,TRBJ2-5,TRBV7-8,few,TGTGCCAGCAGCTCCTATAGGCTAGCGGGACGGGAGACCCAGTACTTC,CASSSYRLAGRETQYF
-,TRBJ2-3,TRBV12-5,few,TGTGCTAGTGGTTTCCAGAACACAGATACGCAGTATTTT,CASGFQNTDTQYF
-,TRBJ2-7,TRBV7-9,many,TGTGCCAGCAGCCCAGGGGGAGGGGGTTACTACGAGCAGTACTTC,CASSPGGGGYYEQYF
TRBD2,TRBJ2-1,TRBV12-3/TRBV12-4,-,TGTGCCAGCAGCGTAGCGGGAGGGTTCTCCTACAATGAGCAGTTCTTC,CASSVAGGFSYNEQFF
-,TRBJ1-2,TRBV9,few,TGTGCCAGCAGCCTCAGCAGGGACGGCTATGGCTACACCTTC,CASSLSRDGYGYTF
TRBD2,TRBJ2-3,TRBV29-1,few,TGCAGCGTCTTTCCGGGACTAGGAACAGATACGCAGTATTTT,CSVFPGLGTDTQYF
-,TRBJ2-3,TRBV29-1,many,TGCAGCGTTGAACCAGCGGAAAGCACAGATACGCAGTATTTT,CSVEPAESTDTQYF
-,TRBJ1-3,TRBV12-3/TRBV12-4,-,TGTGCCAGCAGTTTACTACAGAACTCTGGAAACACCATATATTTT,CASSLLQNSGNTIYF
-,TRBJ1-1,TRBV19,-,TGTGGGACCGGAAGGGGGTCGGCGAACACTGAAGCTTTCTTT,CGTGRGSANTEAFF
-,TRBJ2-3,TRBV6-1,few,TGTGCCAGCTCCGAGGAGTGGAATACGCAGTATTTT,CASSEEWNTQYF
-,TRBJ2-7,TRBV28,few,TGTGCCAGCAGGGCGGGTAGTTACTACGAGCAGTACTTC,CASRAGSYYEQYF
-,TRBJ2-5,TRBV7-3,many,TGTGCCAGCAGCCCCCGGGGGAGCTACCAAGAGACCCAGTACTTC,CASSPRGSYQETQYF
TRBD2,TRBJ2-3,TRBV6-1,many,TGTGCCACTACCGGGACTAGCGGAACAGATACGCAGTATTTT,CATTGTSGTDTQYF
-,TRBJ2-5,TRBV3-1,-,TGTGCCAGCAGCCAAGACGGGCAGTTTGGTGGGACCCAGTACTTC,CASSQDGQFGGTQYF
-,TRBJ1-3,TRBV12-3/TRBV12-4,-,TGTGCCAGCAGCCCTATGCGGGTTAGCTCTGGAAACACCATATATTTT,CASSPMRVSSGNTIYF
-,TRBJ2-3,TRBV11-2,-,TGTGCCAGCAGCTGGACCCAACTATCGGGGGCGCGGGCAGATACGCAGTATTTT,CASSWTQLSGARADTQYF
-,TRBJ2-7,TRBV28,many,TGTGCCAGCAGTTTTCGGGGTAACGAGCAGTACTTC,CASSFRGNEQYF
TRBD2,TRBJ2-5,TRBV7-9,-,TGTGCCAGCAGCTTAGGAAGCGGGAGGGCCTATCAAGAGACCCAGTACTTC,CASSLGSGRAYQETQYF
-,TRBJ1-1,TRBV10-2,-,TGCGCCAGCAGTGAGTCTTCGCAGGGCATGTGGACTGAAGCTTTCTTT,CASSESSQGMWTEAFF
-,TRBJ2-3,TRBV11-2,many,TGTGCCAGCAGCTTTCCTGGGGCAGATACGCAGTATTTT,CASSFPGADTQYF
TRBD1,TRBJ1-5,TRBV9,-,TGTGCCAGCAGCCCCCAGACAGGGGTCTATCAGCCCCAGCATTTT,CASSPQTGVYQPQHF
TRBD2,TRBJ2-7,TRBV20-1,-,TGCAGTGCTCCTGTTGGGCCTAGCGGGAGCCACGAGCAGTACTTC,CSAPVGPSGSHEQYF
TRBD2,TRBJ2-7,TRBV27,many,TGTGCCAGCAGTTTAGCCTATCTAGCGGGAGTGGGCGACGAGCAGTACTTC,CASSLAYLAGVGDEQYF
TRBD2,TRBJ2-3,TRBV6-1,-,TGTGCCAGCACCCAGGGGGTAGCGGGAGAGGGGAATACGCAGTATTTT,CASTQGVAGEGNTQYF
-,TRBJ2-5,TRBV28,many,TGTGCCAGCAGTTTTTGGGAAAACCAAGAGACCCAGTACTTC,CASSFWENQETQYF
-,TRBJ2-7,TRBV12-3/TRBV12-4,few,TGTGCCAGCACCGCCGAAGCGGACGAGCAGTACTTC,CASTAEADEQYF
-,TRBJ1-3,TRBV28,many,TGTGCCAGCTCCCATGGGTCTGGAAACACCATATATTTT,CASSHGSGNTIYF
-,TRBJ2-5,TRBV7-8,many,TGTGCCAGCAGCATTAGGGACTCAAAGTTGGAGACCCAGTACTTC,CASSIRDSKLETQYF
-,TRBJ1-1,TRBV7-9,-,TGTGCCAGCAGCTTACGGCCAGAGCCAGCTTTCTTT,CASSLRPEPAFF
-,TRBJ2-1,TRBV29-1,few,TGCAGCGTTGTGGAGAGGGGCGGAAGCTCCTACAATGAGCAGTTCTTC,CSVVERGGSSYNEQFF
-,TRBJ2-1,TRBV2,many,TGTGCCAGCAGTGATGCGGGACCGGTTTACAATGAGCAGTTCTTC,CASSDAGPVYNEQFF
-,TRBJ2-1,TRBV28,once,TGTGCCAGCAGTTCATCCACCTGGGGCGGGTACAATGAGCAGTTCTTC,CASSSSTWGGYNEQFF
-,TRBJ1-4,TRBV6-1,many,TGTGCCAGCAGTTCCAGGGGTTGGAACGAAAAACTGTTTTTT,CASSSRGWNEKLFF